Listed below are T cell receptor beta chains from one sample, sequenced in a study of blood T cell repertoires in COVID-19. Profiling relied on immunoSEQ multiplex PCR, and the TCRdb table lists in-frame clones only, not all of them. Found here are about 150,000 clones, approximately 79% of them singletons; the top ten hold 7.3%. Sequenced sample: PBMCs or T cells enriched from blood (not recorded which). All receptors come from a man aged 50 to 60 who had recovered from COVID-19. Both conserved end residues are part of each CDR3. The D gene is left open where the match is weak. Size is stated for part of the rows, as once, few or many counts, or as a class when the clone is expanded.

v_gene	d_gene	j_gene	abundance	CDR3aa	CDR3nt
TRBV4-1	.	TRBJ1-6	few	CASRDNWATNSPLHF	TGCGCCAGCAGGGATAATTGGGCCACTAATTCACCCCTCCACTTT
TRBV5-1	.	TRBJ2-7	.	CASSLSHNSYEQYF	TGCGCCAGCAGCTTGTCACATAACTCCTACGAGCAGTACTTC
TRBV5-1	TRBD1	TRBJ1-2	.	CASSDTGQGSGYTF	TGCGCCAGCAGCGACACCGGACAGGGGAGTGGCTACACCTTC
TRBV18	.	TRBJ1-5	.	CASSPQGFSGVNQPQHF	TGTGCCAGCTCACCGCAGGGTTTTTCGGGGGTTAATCAGCCCCAGCATTTT
TRBV18	TRBD1	TRBJ1-4	.	CASSPLGTANEKLFF	TGTGCCAGCTCTCCCTTGGGGACAGCTAATGAAAAACTGTTTTTT
TRBV3-1/TRBV3-2	TRBD1	TRBJ1-2	few	CASSLGTGKNYGYTF	TGTGCCAGCAGCCTCGGGACAGGGAAGAACTATGGCTACACCTTC
TRBV10-3	.	TRBJ2-5	.	CAISESKAEGPFSETQYF	TGTGCCATCAGTGAGTCGAAGGCGGAGGGGCCCTTTTCGGAGACCCAGTACTTC
TRBV4-1	TRBD1	TRBJ2-7	.	CASSPRQGYEQYF	TGCGCCAGCAGCCCCCGACAGGGCTACGAGCAGTACTTC
TRBV7-2	TRBD1	TRBJ1-2	.	CASSLGNRGQGYGYTF	TGTGCCAGCAGCTTAGGGAACAGGGGGCAAGGGTATGGCTACACCTTC
TRBV29-1	TRBD1	TRBJ2-2	.	CSVATGYTGELFF	TGCAGCGTGGCGACAGGGTACACCGGGGAGCTGTTTTTT
TRBV7-2	TRBD1	TRBJ1-3	.	CASSREGQISGNTIYF	TGTGCCAGCAGCCGCGAGGGACAGATCTCTGGAAACACCATATATTTT
TRBV7-9	TRBD2	TRBJ2-5	few	CASSLPSWVAGEETQYF	TGTGCCAGCAGCTTACCCTCTTGGGTAGCGGGGGAAGAGACCCAGTACTTC
TRBV9	.	TRBJ2-2	.	CASSSGQSWGELFF	TGTGCCAGCAGCTCCGGACAGTCTTGGGGGGAGCTGTTTTTT
TRBV6-6	TRBD2	TRBJ2-2	.	CASSKTSGDTGELFF	TGTGCCAGCAGTAAGACTAGCGGGGACACCGGGGAGCTGTTTTTT
TRBV11-1	.	TRBJ2-5	.	CASSSGVAETQYF	TGTGCCAGCAGCTCAGGGGTGGCAGAGACCCAGTACTTC
TRBV6-5	TRBD1	TRBJ1-2	.	CASSSRGTYGYTF	TGTGCCAGCAGTTCCAGGGGGACGTATGGCTACACCTTC
TRBV19	.	TRBJ1-5	once	CARIIYGTPGGNQPQHF	TGTGCCAGAATTATATACGGGACACCCGGGGGCAATCAGCCCCAGCATTTT
TRBV7-8	TRBD1	TRBJ1-4	.	CASSPHRGSLEKLFF	TGTGCCAGCAGCCCGCACAGGGGGAGCCTCGAAAAACTGTTTTTT
TRBV27	TRBD1	TRBJ1-4	.	CASSLSPGRGTLGEKLFF	TGTGCCAGCAGTTTAAGCCCCGGCAGGGGGACGCTTGGGGAAAAACTGTTTTTT
TRBV7-2	.	TRBJ2-1	.	CASSKRRAGPGGSYNEQFF	TGTGCCAGCAGCAAACGTCGTGCGGGGCCCGGGGGCTCCTACAATGAGCAGTTCTTC
TRBV24-1	.	TRBJ2-2	.	CATAGTTNTGELFF	TGTGCCACCGCCGGGACAACGAACACCGGGGAGCTGTTTTTT
TRBV7-8	TRBD2	TRBJ2-7	once	CASSSTQAGHFYGEQYF	TGTGCCAGCAGCTCTACTCAAGCGGGGCATTTTTACGGCGAGCAGTACTTC
TRBV3-1/TRBV3-2	TRBD1	TRBJ1-5	.	CASSQSGTGGLQPQHF	TGTGCCAGCAGCCAATCCGGGACAGGGGGCCTTCAGCCCCAGCATTTT
TRBV7-3	TRBD2	TRBJ2-1	.	CASSLSLAVNEQFF	TGTGCCAGCAGCTTAAGTCTAGCGGTCAATGAGCAGTTCTTC
TRBV5-6	TRBD1	TRBJ1-2	.	CASSLAQGARYGYTF	TGTGCCAGCAGCTTGGCCCAGGGGGCGCGCTATGGCTACACCTTC
TRBV4-3	.	TRBJ1-5	.	CASSLQAGMEDQPQHF	TGCGCCAGCAGCCTCCAGGCAGGTATGGAAGATCAGCCCCAGCATTTT
TRBV6-1	.	TRBJ2-5	.	CASSDQQASESETQYF	TGTGCCAGCAGTGACCAACAGGCTAGCGAGTCGGAGACCCAGTACTTC
TRBV11-2	TRBD1	TRBJ1-5	.	CASSRGQGANQPQHF	TGTGCCAGCAGCCGAGGACAGGGGGCGAATCAGCCCCAGCATTTT
TRBV11-3	.	TRBJ2-6	.	CASSSASTAGANVLTF	TGTGCCAGCAGCTCAGCGTCGACAGCTGGGGCCAACGTCCTGACTTTC
TRBV7-2	TRBD1	TRBJ1-5	few	CASSLAVQDRTYNQPQHF	TGTGCCAGCAGCTTAGCTGTTCAGGACAGGACCTACAATCAGCCCCAGCATTTT
TRBV19	TRBD1	TRBJ1-1	.	CASIKSIGTGGLTEAFF	TGTGCCAGCATTAAGTCGATCGGGACAGGGGGCCTCACTGAAGCTTTCTTT
TRBV3-1/TRBV3-2	TRBD1	TRBJ1-6	many	CASSQGQGGSPLHF	TGTGCCAGCAGCCAAGGACAGGGAGGTTCACCCCTCCACTTT
TRBV12-3/TRBV12-4	.	TRBJ2-1	few	CASSLLLAHEQFF	TGTGCCAGCAGTTTACTACTAGCCCATGAGCAGTTCTTC
TRBV7-8	TRBD2	TRBJ2-7	.	CASSPSGGPYEQYF	TGTGCCAGCAGCCCTAGCGGGGGGCCCTACGAGCAGTACTTC
TRBV4-1	TRBD2	TRBJ2-2	.	CASSHEYLAGGSGELFF	TGCGCCAGCAGCCACGAATACCTAGCGGGGGGGTCCGGGGAGCTGTTTTTT
TRBV18	TRBD1	TRBJ1-3	.	CASSPGTGSSGNTIYF	TGTGCCAGCTCACCCGGGACAGGGAGCTCTGGAAACACCATATATTTT
TRBV6-6	.	TRBJ1-1	once	CASSFTGTSNTEAFF	TGTGCCAGCAGTTTCACCGGGACAAGCAACACTGAAGCTTTCTTT
TRBV30	.	TRBJ1-6	.	CAWRGSGHNSPLHF	TGTGCCTGGAGAGGATCAGGGCATAATTCACCCCTCCACTTT
TRBV30	.	TRBJ1-2	.	CAWSVGVFRGYTF	TGTGCCTGGAGTGTAGGGGTATTCCGTGGCTACACCTTC
TRBV29-1	.	TRBJ2-2	.	CSVPRVGSGELFF	TGCAGCGTACCGCGGGTGGGATCCGGGGAGCTGTTTTTT
TRBV7-7	TRBD1	TRBJ2-5	.	CASSNGQAPSETQYF	TGTGCCAGCAGCAATGGACAGGCACCTTCTGAGACCCAGTACTTC
TRBV25-1	TRBD1	TRBJ2-7	.	CASSEGGTGTYEQYF	TGTGCCAGCAGTGAAGGGGGGACAGGGACCTACGAGCAGTACTTC
TRBV5-1	.	TRBJ1-4	.	CASSFGGTNEKLFF	TGCGCCAGCAGCTTTGGGGGCACTAATGAAAAACTGTTTTTT
TRBV5-4	.	TRBJ1-6	.	CASSFSRDSPLHF	TGTGCCAGCAGCTTTTCCCGGGATTCACCCCTCCACTTT
TRBV2	TRBD2	TRBJ2-3	.	CASSQAGAPGF	TGTGCCAGCAGTCAAGCGGGGGCCCCGGGTTTC
TRBV11-3	TRBD1	TRBJ2-2	few	CASSPGTGASNTGELFF	TGTGCCAGCAGCCCCGGGACAGGGGCCTCTAACACCGGGGAGCTGTTTTTT
TRBV9	TRBD1	TRBJ1-1	once	CASSVTGGRTEAFF	TGTGCCAGCAGCGTAACAGGGGGCCGGACTGAAGCTTTCTTT
TRBV29-1	.	TRBJ2-7	.	CSVAVRQGYEQYF	TGCAGCGTTGCTGTAAGGCAGGGTTACGAGCAGTACTTC
TRBV9	TRBD1	TRBJ2-1	.	CASSRFTGGSYNEQFF	TGTGCCAGCAGCCGCTTCACAGGGGGCTCCTACAATGAGCAGTTCTTC
TRBV6-4	.	TRBJ2-2	medium-sized	CASSTGNTGELFF	TGTGCCAGCAGTACGGGGAACACCGGGGAGCTGTTTTTT
TRBV11-2	TRBD1	TRBJ2-2	.	CASSSTGTGELFF	TGTGCCAGCAGCTCGACAGGGACCGGGGAGCTGTTTTTT
TRBV6-6	TRBD1	TRBJ2-7	.	CASSYSGDRGSYEQYF	TGTGCCAGCAGTTACTCGGGGGACAGGGGATCGTACGAGCAGTACTTC
TRBV7-2	.	TRBJ2-7	.	CASSFGGLYEQYF	TGTGCCAGCAGCTTCGGGGGGCTCTACGAGCAGTACTTC